These 6 T cell receptor beta chains share one sample of origin, sequenced in a study of Ad26.COV2.S vaccination and SARS-CoV-2 variants. Treatment here: roughly 20 received Ad26.COV2.S at low or high dose, single or two shots; 5 received placebo; per-sample allocation not given. Collection of samples fell on day 63 after the first vaccine or placebo injection. TCRdb's copy holds only in-frame clones and misses some; the assay was immunoSEQ multiplex PCR. Altogether 350,000 to 500,000 clones are present, approximately 88% being singletons, with the ten largest covering 3.6%. The sequences come from peripheral blood, collected in a trial of Ad26.COV2.S vaccine versus placebo. Every receptor here comes from a person between 18 and 65 years old who received the Ad26.COV2.S COVID-19 vaccine or a placebo.

The J gene is TRBJ1-4, the V gene TRBV7-3, with D uncertain. Trimming removed 1 base at V and 0 bases at J, with 9 bases between. Germline lookup yields CDR1 SGHTA and CDR2 FQGTGA. The CDR3 consists of 16 residues. The CDR3 DNA sequence: TGTGCCAGCAGCTTAAACGGCCGTGCAACTAATGAAAAACTGTTTTTT. Protein product: CASSLNGRATNEKLFF.

The chain couples TRBV10-3 to TRBJ1-5, with TRBD1 identical over 8 bases. The CDR3 loop spans 14 amino acids. V shed 4 bases and J 6 bases; nucleotides not matched to a gene: 5. In germline, CDR1 is ENHRY, CDR2 SYGVKD. CDR3 protein: CAISVDRGSQPQHF. The CDR3 region has the DNA TGTGCCATCAGTGTCGACAGGGGTAGTCAGCCCCAGCATTTT.

V is TRBV19 and J is TRBJ2-5, with 10 bases that match TRBD1. Looked up from germline, CDR1 is LNHDA and CDR2 is SQIVND (reference sequence). Trimming cost V 5 bases and J 5 bases; bases outside gene matches: 8. CDR3 length: 15 residues. The CDR3 loop reads CASSSGTGVGETQYF. DNA of the CDR3: TGTGCCAGTAGTTCCGGGACAGGGGTTGGCGAGACCCAGTACTTC.

This rearrangement joins TRBV3-1 (or the pseudogene TRBV3-2) to TRBJ2-7; the D gene is possibly TRBD2 (7 bases). The CDR3 has 17 residues. Germline V gene sequence: CDR1 LGHDT, CDR2 YNNKEL (reference sequence). V gave up 0 bases and J gave up 1 base, with 16 bases separating them. The CDR3 is CASSQELAGALSYEQYF. CDR3 nucleotide sequence: TGTGCCAGCAGCCAAGAGTTGGCGGGGGCCTTATCCTACGAGCAGTACTTC.

This clone was observed a single time. The rearrangement uses TRBV28 and TRBJ1-2; 7 bases map to TRBD1. The CDR3 has 13 residues. The ends lost 2 bases at V and 12 bases at J; junction bases unmatched: 9. Germline V gene lookup returns CDR1 MDHEN and CDR2 SYDVKM. The chain's CDR3 is CASSLGDRMYHTF. The CDR3 coding sequence is TGTGCCAGCAGTTTAGGGGACAGAATGTATCACACCTTC.

CDR3: CASSVQGDNPPFSYNSPLHF. CDR3 DNA sequence: TGTGCCAGCAGTGTACAGGGGGACAACCCCCCGTTCTCCTATAATTCACCCCTCCACTTT. V and J are TRBV27 and TRBJ1-6; the match to TRBD1 covers 8 bases. This CDR3 is built from 20 residues. Germline-derived CDR1 and CDR2 are MNHEY and SMNVEV (reference sequence). Trimming at V came to 5 bases and at J to 0 bases, leaving 15 bases not matched to a gene.